The next 29 T cell receptor beta chains were all read from a single sample in a study of blood T cell repertoires in COVID-19. Method: immunoSEQ multiplex PCR; TCRdb's copy keeps in-frame clones and lacks some. The repertoire has roughly 250,000 clones, around nine tenths of them found once; the top ten carry 0.95% to 1%. Material for sequencing was peripheral blood. Receptors were obtained from a woman in her thirties or forties who had recovered from COVID-19.

The chain employs TRBV25-1 and TRBJ2-2, with 7 positions matching TRBD2. V lost 4 bases, J lost 0 bases, and 8 bases stayed unmatched. CDR3 length equals 17 residues. CDR1 and CDR2 from the germline V gene are MGHDK and SYGVNS. The CDR3 region has the DNA TGTGCCAGCAGTGCCCCTAGCGGCTGGCCGAACACCGGGGAGCTGTTTTTT. It codes for CASSAPSGWPNTGELFF.

V is TRBV7-3 and J is TRBJ1-1; tentative D call: TRBD1 (5 bases). V lost 3 bases and J lost 6, with 8 bases in between. The CDR3 loop spans 12 amino acids. Germline V gene lookup returns CDR1 SGHTA and CDR2 FQGTGA. The CDR3 region is CASSLGGSEAFF. The CDR3 DNA sequence: TGTGCCAGCAGCTTGGGGGGGTCTGAAGCTTTCTTT.

This chain links TRBV6-2 or TRBV6-3 with TRBJ2-7; possibly TRBD1 for D (5 bases). Deletions cut 3 bases from V and 0 bases from J, with 15 bases between. CDR1 is MNHEY, CDR2 SVGEGT, per germline. The CDR3 extends over 16 amino acids. DNA of the CDR3: TGTGCCAGCAGTTATAGGGTGACAGAACCCTCCTACGAGCAGTACTTC. Translating gives CASSYRVTEPSYEQYF.

V gene TRBV6-5 combines with J gene TRBJ1-4; D possibly corresponds to TRBD1 (6 bases). Trimming cost V 6 bases and J 7 bases, with 18 bases left between them. CDR1 is MNHEY and CDR2 is SVGAGI in the germline V gene. CDR3 size: 15 residues. The DNA of the CDR3 is TGTGCCAGCAGCTCGGGGGCGGGGGTTGCTGAAAAACTGTTTTTT. This codes for CASSSGAGVAEKLFF.

The J gene is TRBJ1-3, the V gene TRBV7-2; D unclear. The CDR3 extends over 13 amino acids. Trimming took 1 base from V and 4 from J, leaving 5 bases between them. Germline CDR1 and CDR2: SGHTA and FQGNSA. CDR3 coding DNA: TGTGCCAGCAGCTTAGGGCAGGGAAACACCATATATTTT. It yields the protein CASSLGQGNTIYF. The entire variable domain, with the rest obtained from reference TRBV7-2 and TRBJ1-3, is as follows: GAGVSQSPSNKVTEKGKDVELRCDPISGHTALYWYRQSLGQGLEFLIYFQGNSAPDKSGLPSDRFSAERTGGSVSTLTIQRTQQEDSAVYLCASSLGQGNTIYFGEGSWLTVV.

The V call is TRBV11-2, the J call TRBJ2-1; 8 nucleotides agree with TRBD2. Germline V gives CDR1 SGHAT, CDR2 FQNNGV. The CDR3 has 14 residues. V shed 3 bases, J shed 6 bases, and the junction held 4 bases outside the gene matches. In nucleotides, the CDR3 is TGTGCCAGCAGCTTGGGACTAGTTCCCAATGAGCAGTTCTTC. This codes for CASSLGLVPNEQFF.

In DNA, the CDR3 is TGTGCCAGCAGCTTGAGGTCAGGGAGGACCACCGGGGAGCTGTTTTTT. It specifies CASSLRSGRTTGELFF. The chain couples TRBV5-6 to TRBJ2-2; tentative D call: TRBD2 (6 bases). The CDR3 length is 16 residues. Between the trimmed V and J ends, which lost 1 base and 4 bases, there was a span of 14 bases. From germline, CDR1 is SGHDT and CDR2 YYEEEE.

The rearrangement links TRBV11-2 to TRBJ2-7; D might be TRBD2 (5 bases). The germline V and J ends were trimmed by 0 bases and 3 bases, with 12 bases remaining between them. Germline CDR1 SGHAT, CDR2 FQNNGV. CDR3 size: 15 residues. In DNA, the CDR3 is TGTGCCAGCAGCTTAGATCGGGGAGACCTCTACGAGCAGTACGTC. Its translation is CASSLDRGDLYEQYV.

This rearrangement joins TRBV7-3 to TRBJ2-3, with a weak D call TRBD2 (5 bases). Trimming removed 2 bases from V and 6 bases from J, with 12 bases in between. The CDR3 consists of 14 residues. Germline CDR1 is SGHTA and CDR2 is FQGTGA. CDR3 coding DNA: TGTGCCAGCAGCTTACGGAGCGGCCGGGATACGCAGTATTTT. Amino acids: CASSLRSGRDTQYF.

V and J are TRBV27 and TRBJ2-3, with a weak D call TRBD2 (6 bases). Germline V lookup: CDR1 MNHEY, CDR2 SMNVEV (reference sequence). This CDR3 is built from 16 residues. Trimming removed 5 bases from V and 2 bases from J, with 17 bases in between. CDR3 sequence (DNA): TGTGCCAGCAGTCCCGTGGCTAGCGCGTACACAGATACGCAGTATTTT. This codes for CASSPVASAYTDTQYF.

V is TRBV9 and J is TRBJ2-3; 11 bases are a match to TRBD2. Unmatched junction bases numbered 5, after V lost 3 bases and J lost 2 bases. Germline CDR1 and CDR2: SGDLS and YYNGEE. The CDR3 length is 16 residues. CDR3 amino acids: CASSASGRHPTDTQYF. The DNA of the CDR3 is TGTGCCAGCAGCGCTAGCGGGAGGCACCCCACAGATACGCAGTATTTT.

The V and J genes are TRBV4-2 and TRBJ2-1; possible D gene TRBD1, 6 bases. This CDR3 contains 18 residues. Trimming left V 0 bases short and J 2 bases short, with 17 bases between. Germline V lookup: CDR1 LGHNA, CDR2 YNFKEQ. CDR3 in amino acids: CASSQDGGRGAPYNEQFF. DNA of the CDR3: TGTGCCAGCAGCCAAGATGGCGGCAGGGGCGCCCCCTACAATGAGCAGTTCTTC.

The V gene is TRBV19, the J gene TRBJ2-1; 8 positions agree with TRBD1. The CDR3 spans 15 residues. Germline assignment: CDR1 LNHDA and CDR2 SQIVND (reference sequence). V was clipped by 1 base and J by 8 bases; unmatched bases: 7. CDR3 protein: CASSIGAGGSYEQFF. Here the CDR3 DNA reads TGTGCCAGTAGTATAGGGGCAGGGGGCAGCTATGAGCAGTTCTTC. The entire variable domain, with the rest obtained from reference TRBV19 and TRBJ2-1, is as follows: DGGITQSPKYLFRKEGQNVTLSCEQNLNHDAMYWYRQDPGQGLRLIYYSQIVNDFQKGDIAEGYSVSREKKESFPLTVTSAQKNPTAFYLCASSIGAGGSYEQFFGPGTRLTVL.

The chain couples TRBV27 to TRBJ2-4, with TRBD1 matching 9 bases. This CDR3 is 15 amino acids long. Trimming cost V 4 bases and J 1 base; bases outside gene matches: 2. The germline gives CDR1 MNHEY, CDR2 SMNVEV (reference sequence). CDR3 region: CASSSGQGAKNIQYF. In DNA, the CDR3 is TGTGCCAGCAGTTCCGGACAGGGGGCCAAAAACATTCAGTACTTC.

The V gene is TRBV11-2, the J gene TRBJ1-2; TRBD1 agrees at 10 bases. CDR1 and CDR2 (germline): SGHAT, FQNNGV. With 5 bases clipped from V and 4 bases from J, the junction kept 4 bases outside the gene matches. CDR3 size: 14 residues. CDR3 nucleotide sequence: TGTGCCAGCAGCCCCCGACAGGGGGCCTATGGCTACACCTTC. It translates to CASSPRQGAYGYTF. Looking up the rest from reference TRBV11-2 and TRBJ1-2 gives the full variable domain: EAGVAQSPRYKIIEKRQSVAFWCNPISGHATLYWYQQILGQGPKLLIQFQNNGVVDDSQLPKDRFSAERLKGVDSTLKIQPAKLEDSAVYLCASSPRQGAYGYTFGSGTRLTVV.

The gene calls are TRBV4-2 and TRBJ1-2; D is ambiguous. V shed 3 bases and J shed 6 bases, with 20 bases lying between them. The CDR3 is made up of 16 amino acids. Germline assignment: CDR1 LGHNA and CDR2 YNFKEQ. The CDR3 coding sequence is TGTGCCAGCAGCCATATACCTCCGACGGGGTCCAATGGCTACACCTTC. It yields the protein CASSHIPPTGSNGYTF.

This chain connects TRBV4-3 to TRBJ1-6; 7 nucleotides agree with TRBD1. The V gene end was trimmed by 0 bases and the J gene end by 8 bases; junction bases not matched to a gene: 7. Per germline, CDR1 LGHNA and CDR2 YSLEER. The length of the CDR3 is 16 residues. The CDR3 DNA reads TGCGCCAGCAGCCAAGATCCAGGGGGTCAGTATTCACCCCTCCACTTT. Translating gives CASSQDPGGQYSPLHF.

This clone turned up a few times. The rearrangement uses TRBV7-9 and TRBJ2-3; the D gene is possibly TRBD2 (6 bases). Trimming stripped 7 bases from V and 8 bases from J, with 13 bases between. The CDR3 has 12 residues. CDR1 is SEHNR and CDR2 is FQNEAQ in the germline V gene (reference sequence). CDR3: CASTYWEATQYF. The CDR3 DNA is TGTGCCAGCACCTACTGGGAGGCTACGCAGTATTTT. Filled out from reference TRBV7-9 and TRBJ2-3, the complete variable domain reads DTGVSQNPRHKITKRGQNVTFRCDPISEHNRLYWYRQTLGQGPEFLTYFQNEAQLEKSRLLSDRFSAERPKGSFSTLEIQRTEQGDSAMYLCASTYWEATQYFGPGTRLTVL.

The chain is built from TRBV19 and TRBJ1-2; D gene uncertain. V was cut by 3 bases and J by 8 bases, with 16 bases left in between. CDR3 length equals 14 residues. Germline V gene data show CDR1 as LNHDA and CDR2 as SQIVND (reference sequence). CDR3: CASSIAQARGGYTF. The CDR3 coding sequence is TGTGCCAGTAGTATTGCTCAGGCCCGAGGGGGCTACACCTTC.

V is TRBV6-6 and J is TRBJ2-6; D is possibly TRBD2 (5 bases). V lost 5 bases, J lost 2 bases, and 16 bases lay in between. The germline V gene encodes CDR1 MNHNY and CDR2 SVGAGI (reference sequence). The length of the CDR3 is 17 residues. The CDR3 loop reads CASSPRAGPTGANVLTF. CDR3 nucleotide sequence: TGTGCCAGCAGTCCCCGGGCGGGCCCCACTGGGGCCAACGTCCTGACTTTC.

This clone was found a few times. The chain employs TRBV18 and TRBJ1-5; D perhaps matches TRBD1 (5 bases). Trimming shortened V by 2 bases and J by 5 bases, and 13 bases separated the two germline ends. CDR1 and CDR2 from the germline V gene are KGHSH and LQKENI. The CDR3 is made up of 15 amino acids. CDR3 sequence reads: CASSPGAGRDQPQHF. CDR3 coding DNA: TGTGCCAGCTCACCAGGGGCAGGCCGTGATCAGCCCCAGCATTTT.

The chain joins TRBV11-3 to TRBJ2-1; a weak D match, TRBD1 (7 bases). The germline CDR1 and CDR2 sequences are SGHNT and YENEEA. There are 16 residues in the CDR3. Trimming stripped 1 base from V and 7 bases from J, with 17 bases between. CDR3 in amino acids: CASSLVSGGPWNEQFF. CDR3 in DNA: TGTGCCAGCAGCTTAGTGTCAGGGGGGCCTTGGAATGAGCAGTTCTTC. Full variable domain (rest looked up from reference TRBV11-3 and TRBJ2-1): EAGVVQSPRYKIIEKKQPVAFWCNPISGHNTLYWYLQNLGQGPELLIRYENEEAVDDSQLPKDRFSAERLKGVDSTLKIQPAELGDSAVYLCASSLVSGGPWNEQFFGPGTRLTVL.

The V gene is TRBV6-2 or TRBV6-3, the J gene TRBJ1-4; no definite D call. CDR1 is MNHEY and CDR2 is SVGEGT in the germline V gene. The CDR3 extends over 14 amino acids. Trimming cost V 2 bases and J 8 bases, with 12 bases left between them. Here the CDR3 reads CASSYEAAGEKLFF. CDR3 bases: TGTGCCAGCAGTTACGAGGCAGCGGGAGAAAAACTGTTTTTT.

The rearrangement links TRBV5-4 to TRBJ2-2; possibly TRBD2 for D (6 bases). Trimming pared 4 bases from V and 5 bases from J, leaving 9 bases between. Germline V gene sequence: CDR1 SGHNT, CDR2 YYREEE (reference sequence). The length of the CDR3 is 13 residues. CDR3 sequence reads: CASSPGRTGELFF. The CDR3 bases are TGTGCCAGCAGCCCTGGGAGGACCGGGGAGCTGTTTTTT. The full variable domain, rest sourced from reference TRBV5-4 and TRBJ2-2, is ETGVTQSPTHLIKTRGQQVTLRCSSQSGHNTVSWYQQALGQGPQFIFQYYREEENGRGNFPPRFSGLQFPNYSSELNVNALELDDSALYLCASSPGRTGELFFGEGSRLTVL.

The V gene is TRBV5-1, the J gene TRBJ2-1, with TRBD2 matching 7 bases. V dropped 4 bases and J dropped 3; count of bases not matched to a gene: 13. This CDR3 spans 17 amino acids. CDR1 and CDR2 (germline): SGHRS, YFSETQ. CDR3 sequence reads: CASSPGGLADHYNEQFF. DNA for the CDR3: TGCGCCAGCAGCCCAGGTGGGCTAGCGGACCACTACAATGAGCAGTTCTTC.

A single count supports this clone. The chain joins TRBV7-8 to TRBJ1-2, with TRBD1 identical over 9 bases. This CDR3 spans 13 amino acids. Germline V gene lookup returns CDR1 SGHVS and CDR2 FQNEAQ. V lost 7 bases to trimming and J lost 8 bases; unmatched junction nucleotides: 8. Here the CDR3 DNA reads TGTGCCAGCAACTCGGGACAGGGAGGAGGCTACACCTTC. Protein sequence: CASNSGQGGGYTF. Complete variable domain (other parts from reference TRBV7-8 and TRBJ1-2): GAGVSQSPRYKVAKRGQDVALRCDPISGHVSLFWYQQALGQGPEFLTYFQNEAQLDKSGLPSDRFFAERPEGSVSTLKIQRTQQEDSAVYLCASNSGQGGGYTFGSGTRLTVV.

The J gene is TRBJ2-1, the V gene TRBV3-1 (or the pseudogene TRBV3-2), with 13 bases lining up with TRBD2. CDR1 is LGHDT and CDR2 is YNNKEL in the germline V gene (reference sequence). The trim removed 4 bases at V and 9 bases at J, leaving 6 bases unmatched. The CDR3 covers 15 residues. CDR3 bases: TGTGCCAGCAGCCGCGGACTAGCGGGAGCGGGTGAGCAGTTCTTC. Its protein product is CASSRGLAGAGEQFF.

This clone was detected only a few times. This chain uses TRBV6-6 with TRBJ1-3; possible D gene TRBD1, 6 bases. Trimming removed 11 bases at V and 0 bases at J, with 14 bases between. Germline CDR1 MNHNY, CDR2 SVGAGI (reference sequence). The CDR3 length is 14 residues. The CDR3 region is CAANLGGSGNTIYF. The DNA of the CDR3 is TGTGCCGCCAACCTAGGGGGCTCTGGAAACACCATATATTTT.

The J gene is TRBJ2-5, the V gene TRBV19, with D possibly TRBD2 on 5 matching bases. The V gene's germline CDR1 is LNHDA and CDR2 SQIVND (reference sequence). The V and J ends lost 5 bases and 5 bases respectively, with 12 bases between them. CDR3 length: 13 residues. The CDR3 coding sequence is TGTGCCAGTAGTGTCCGGCGCGGGGAGACCCAGTACTTC. Its translation is CASSVRRGETQYF.